Below, one TCR beta chain is given with its context. A single base separates this from a much larger clone, so it may be a read error. This entry belongs to a study of T cells in Graves' hyperthyroidism and ophthalmopathy. RNA transcripts were the template for amplifying TCR beta CDR3 regions. With the HTBI primer set, the TCR CDR3 went through a first round of RT-PCR. TCRdb re-analysed the multiplex PCR reads in MiXCR, keeping a single row per CDR3 protein. The table shows 250,000 to 300,000 distinct CDR3 sequences, with roughly 18% occurring only once. CDR1 and CDR2 from the germline V gene are DFQATT and SNEGSKA (reference sequence). The CDR3 contains 9 residues. Lactation, pregnancy, other autoimmune disease or uncontrolled infection led to exclusion of patients. The PBMCs studied were ones that came from about 10 ml fresh peripheral blood.

The chain employs TRBV20-1 and TRBJ2-5; either TRBD1 or TRBD2 may supply D (5 bases each). The receptor's source is a man aged 50 to 60 with Graves' ophthalmopathy. Sequencing was carried out using blood. CDR3 region: CSALGTQCF. Here the CDR3 DNA reads TGCAGTGCTCTGGGGACCCAGTGCTTC.